This T cell receptor (beta chain) emerged from a study of blood T cell repertoires in COVID-19. The V gene lost 0 bases and the J gene lost 1 base, with 15 bases spanning the gap. Germline assignment: CDR1 SGHDN and CDR2 FVKESK. This CDR3 has 17 amino acids. The assay was immunoSEQ multiplex PCR, and TCRdb's table has in-frame clones only and misses some. The table includes around 170,000 clones, about 86% detected once. The material sequenced was peripheral blood. V usage is TRBV14 and J usage is TRBJ1-1, with a tentative D call TRBD1 (5 bases). This clonotype was obtained from a man between 25 and 39 years old with active or convalescent COVID-19. The CDR3 here is CASSQERIGHSNTEAFF. DNA for the CDR3: TGTGCCAGCAGCCAAGAACGTATCGGACACTCGAACACTGAAGCTTTCTTT.